Listed here are 15 T cell receptor beta chains from one sample, sequenced in a study of identical twins. TCRdb analysed the 5' RACE reads with MiXCR anew, one entry per CDR3 protein. This table has nearly 900,000 distinct CDR3 sequences, more than 9% appearing once. The sample also formed part of further work on yellow fever vaccine responses in identical twins.

The sample was PBMCs. The receptors derive from a woman under 30 in good health.

The chain has TRBV4-1 and TRBJ2-2, with TRBD2 matching over 7 bases. Germline loops: CDR1 MGHRA, CDR2 YSYEKL. This CDR3 is 15 amino acids long. The V gene end was trimmed by 5 bases and the J gene end by 0 bases; junction bases not matched to a gene: 3. The CDR3, as DNA: TGCGCCAGCAGCAAGGGACTACCGAACACCGGGGAGCTGTTTTTT. Translation: CASSKGLPNTGELFF.

At least ten counts were recorded for this clonotype. This rearrangement joins TRBV4-1 to TRBJ2-1; D is ambiguous. With 0 bases removed from V and 8 bases from J, the gap between germline ends came to 8 bases. Germline CDR1 reads MGHRA; CDR2 reads YSYEKL. This CDR3 comprises 13 residues. CDR3 sequence: CASSQDGRYEQFF. The CDR3, as DNA: TGCGCCAGCAGCCAAGATGGGCGGTATGAGCAGTTCTTC.

This clonotype was found a few times. CDR3 DNA sequence: TGTGCCACCAGTGCCCGACAGGGCTTGAGCACCGGGGAGCTGTTTTTT. This codes for CATSARQGLSTGELFF. V and J are TRBV24-1 and TRBJ2-2; TRBD1 agrees at 7 bases. Germline CDR1 is KGHDR and CDR2 is SFDVKD. The CDR3 has 16 amino acids. After removal of 5 bases from V and 4 bases from J, the junction contained 9 bases not matched to a gene.

This clonotype has at least ten counts. The chain carries TRBV6-5 and TRBJ1-1; a possible D gene is TRBD1 (5 bases). Trimming cost V 3 bases and J 11 bases, with 16 bases left between them. CDR1 and CDR2 (germline): MNHEY, SVGAGI. The CDR3 has 13 residues. The CDR3 protein is CASSYGSGVSAFF. The CDR3, as DNA: TGTGCCAGCAGTTATGGATCGGGGGTGAGCGCTTTCTTT.

This clonotype was counted between two and nine times. The V gene is TRBV18, the J gene TRBJ2-2; D is uncertain. Germline V gives CDR1 KGHSH, CDR2 LQKENI. CDR3 length equals 15 residues. V lost 2 bases to trimming and J lost 3 bases, with 10 bases between them. The CDR3 protein is CASSPFPVDTGELFF. The DNA of the CDR3 is TGTGCCAGCTCACCATTTCCAGTTGACACCGGGGAGCTGTTTTTT.

The sample holds a few counts of this clonotype. The J gene is TRBJ2-5, the V gene TRBV28; no clear D. The V and J ends lost 3 bases and 2 bases respectively, with 7 bases between them. CDR3 length: 13 amino acids. Germline CDR1 and CDR2: MDHEN and SYDVKM. The CDR3 sequence: CASSFWRQETQYF. In DNA form, the CDR3 reads TGTGCCAGCAGTTTTTGGAGACAAGAGACCCAGTACTTC.

This clonotype has only a few counts. The genes are TRBV6-1 and TRBJ2-1, with TRBD2 matching 10 bases. The CDR3 runs to 13 residues. Germline CDR1 is MNHNS and CDR2 is SASEGT. Losses at the gene ends were 10 bases for V and 7 bases for J; bases not matched to a gene: 7. The CDR3 DNA reads as TGTGCCACGACCAGCGGGGGGGATAATGAGCAGTTCTTC. It yields the protein CATTSGGDNEQFF.

The chain links TRBV20-1 to TRBJ2-3; D not certain. The CDR3 runs to 13 residues. Trimming left V 4 bases short and J 0 bases short, with 8 bases between. The V gene's germline CDR1 is DFQATT and CDR2 SNEGSKA (reference sequence). Here the CDR3 reads CSAMTASTDTQYF. Written as DNA, the CDR3 is TGCAGTGCTATGACGGCTAGCACAGATACGCAGTATTTT.

This clonotype has more than one count but fewer than ten. The chain has TRBV20-1 and TRBJ2-3; the match to TRBD2 covers 9 bases. The CDR3 runs to 14 residues. Germline CDR1 reads DFQATT; CDR2 reads SNEGSKA (reference sequence). With V trimmed by 3 bases and J by 6 bases, 7 bases remained unmatched. The CDR3 sequence is CSASGRSGGDTQYF. Here the CDR3 DNA reads TGCAGTGCTAGTGGGCGGAGCGGGGGGGATACGCAGTATTTT.

In its sample, this clonotype was seen a few times. The chain links TRBV6-5 to TRBJ1-1, with D unclear. V was cut by 2 bases and J by 0 bases, with 16 bases left in between. The CDR3 has 17 residues. Germline values: CDR1 MNHEY, CDR2 SVGAGI. CDR3 sequence reads: CASSYERVGVVNTEAFF. DNA for the CDR3: TGTGCCAGCAGTTACGAAAGAGTTGGAGTAGTGAACACTGAAGCTTTCTTT.

The table lists this clonotype with a few counts. The chain joins TRBV20-1 to TRBJ2-5; D is undetermined. This CDR3 spans 16 amino acids. Germline CDR1 DFQATT, CDR2 SNEGSKA (reference sequence). V lost 0 bases, J lost 0 bases, and 14 bases lay in between. The CDR3 sequence is CSARDLAENYQETQYF. CDR3 DNA sequence: TGCAGTGCTAGAGATTTGGCAGAAAACTACCAAGAGACCCAGTACTTC.

The chain links TRBV3-1 to TRBJ1-6, with no clear D. The CDR3 extends over 16 amino acids. Trimming pared 6 bases from V and 4 bases from J, leaving 16 bases between. Germline CDR1 and CDR2: LGHDT and YNNKEL (reference sequence). The CDR3 here is CASSDGHSGYNSPLHF. The CDR3 coding sequence is TGTGCCAGCAGTGATGGGCACAGCGGTTATAATTCACCCCTCCACTTT.

The chain joins TRBV7-9 to TRBJ2-7, with 10 bases that match TRBD2. This CDR3 region has 13 residues. With 5 bases clipped from V and 7 bases from J, the junction kept 5 bases outside the gene matches. Looked up from germline, CDR1 is SEHNR and CDR2 is FQNEAQ (reference sequence). CDR3 in amino acids: CASSISGGREQYV. CDR3 in DNA: TGTGCCAGCAGCATTAGCGGGGGGCGAGAGCAGTACGTC.

In regard to this clonotype: This may arise from a read error, as a much more abundant clone is one base away. The V gene is TRBV3-1, the J gene TRBJ2-7, with 8 bases aligning to TRBD2. This CDR3 has 15 amino acids. CDR1 is LGHDT, CDR2 YNNKEL, per germline (reference sequence). CDR3 in amino acids: CSSSLKGLAAYEQYF. CDR3 DNA: TGTTCCAGCAGCTTAAAAGGACTAGCTGCCTACGAGCAGTACTTC.

A few counts support this clonotype. Here the CDR3 reads CASSQHLAGGGETQYF. In DNA form, the CDR3 reads TGTGCCAGCAGCCAGCACCTAGCGGGGGGTGGGGAGACCCAGTACTTC. The chain recombines TRBV3-1 with TRBJ2-5; TRBD2 matches at 11 bases. CDR1 is LGHDT, CDR2 YNNKEL, per germline (reference sequence). The CDR3 spans 16 residues. J was trimmed by 5 bases and V by 3 bases; bases with no gene match: 8.